Presented here are 12 T cell receptor beta chains from one specimen sequenced in a study of cytomegalovirus exposure and HLA in healthy donors. Produced via immunoSEQ multiplex PCR; TCRdb's table is partial and in-frame only. The sample records 150,000 or so clones, roughly nine tenths being singletons. Sequenced: PBMCs. Source of these receptors: a woman aged 18-29 years in good health and CMV-seronegative.

The chain is built from TRBV6-1 and TRBJ1-5, with D unclear. This CDR3 is 12 amino acids long. V was cut by 1 base and J by 7 bases, with 5 bases left in between. Germline assignment: CDR1 MNHNS and CDR2 SASEGT. CDR3 amino acids: CASSEGAQPQHF. The CDR3 DNA reads as TGTGCCAGCAGTGAAGGGGCGCAGCCCCAGCATTTT.

The chain couples TRBV5-1 to TRBJ1-1; weak D call: TRBD1 (5 bases). CDR1 is SGHRS and CDR2 is YFSETQ in the germline V gene. CDR3 length equals 14 residues. Trimming pared 4 bases from V and 4 bases from J, leaving 14 bases between. CDR3 region: CASSPSGLSTEAFF. As DNA, the CDR3 is TGCGCCAGCAGCCCTTCGGGACTAAGCACTGAAGCTTTCTTT.

This chain joins TRBV5-5 and TRBJ1-1; D is uncertain. Germline lookup yields CDR1 SGHKS and CDR2 YYEKEE (reference sequence). CDR3 length: 13 residues. V lost 4 bases and J 1 base, leaving 8 bases between the germline ends. CDR3 amino acids: CASSRAPNTEAFF. The CDR3 coding sequence is TGTGCCAGCAGCCGCGCACCGAACACTGAAGCTTTCTTT.

The chain employs TRBV5-1 and TRBJ2-7, with 8 bases that match TRBD1. The V gene's germline CDR1 is SGHRS and CDR2 YFSETQ. The junction had 10 bases not matched to a gene; V was cut back by 1 base and J by 7 bases. The CDR3 runs to 15 residues. CDR3 DNA: TGCGCCAGCAGCTTGCAGGGGGCATCAGGCGAGGAGCAGTACTTC. Translation: CASSLQGASGEEQYF.

This sequence joins TRBV20-1 and TRBJ1-1, with D hard to call. Germline V gene data show CDR1 as DFQATT and CDR2 as SNEGSKA (reference sequence). The CDR3 consists of 11 residues. V was cut by 3 bases and J by 1 base, with 3 bases left in between. The CDR3 nucleotides read TGCAGTGCTAGGAGGAACACTGAAGCTTTCTTT. Amino acids: CSARRNTEAFF.

The V gene is TRBV4-1, the J gene TRBJ1-6; 9 bases line up with TRBD1. With 3 bases clipped from V and 3 bases from J, the junction kept 6 bases outside the gene matches. The CDR3 spans 17 residues. The germline V gene has CDR1 MGHRA and CDR2 YSYEKL. CDR3 protein: CASSHYSGQGYNSPLHF. The CDR3 DNA reads TGCGCCAGCAGCCACTACTCGGGACAGGGCTATAATTCACCCCTCCACTTT.

This chain joins TRBV7-9 and TRBJ1-1, with 7 bases that match TRBD1. V lost 4 bases and J lost 1; bases outside the gene matches: 15. CDR1 and CDR2 from the germline V gene are SEHNR and FQNEAQ (reference sequence). The CDR3 consists of 18 residues. CDR3 in amino acids: CASSSIYRDRGANTEAFF. For the CDR3, the DNA is TGTGCCAGCAGCTCGATATACCGGGACAGAGGGGCGAACACTGAAGCTTTCTTT.

The chain couples TRBV7-9 to TRBJ2-1; TRBD2 agrees at 9 bases. The junction had 3 bases not matched to a gene; V was cut back by 5 bases and J by 4 bases. CDR1 is SEHNR and CDR2 is FQNEAQ in the germline V gene (reference sequence). The CDR3 runs 14 residues. The CDR3 coding sequence is TGTGCCAGCAGCCAGACTAGCGGTTACAATGAGCAGTTCTTC. It encodes CASSQTSGYNEQFF.

The chain recombines TRBV15 with TRBJ1-6; no clear D. The CDR3 extends over 12 amino acids. Trimming left V 5 bases short and J 10 bases short, with 9 bases between. In germline, CDR1 is LNHNV, CDR2 YYDKDF (reference sequence). The CDR3 DNA follows: TGTGCCACCAGCCGCCCCGGGTCACCCCTCCACTTT. This encodes CATSRPGSPLHF.

The genes are TRBV9 and TRBJ2-1; D is unresolved. There are 12 residues in the CDR3. The germline V gene has CDR1 SGDLS and CDR2 YYNGEE. The germline V and J ends were trimmed by 4 bases and 8 bases, with 10 bases remaining between them. CDR3 sequence (DNA): TGTGCCAGCAGCCAGAACAGAGATGAGCAGTTCTTC. Translated, it gives CASSQNRDEQFF. The whole variable domain, remainder taken from reference TRBV9 and TRBJ2-1, is DSGVTQTPKHLITATGQRVTLRCSPRSGDLSVYWYQQSLDQGLQFLIQYYNGEERAKGNILERFSAQQFPDLHSELNLSSLELGDSALYFCASSQNRDEQFFGPGTRLTVL.

The V call is TRBV27, the J call TRBJ1-5; possibly TRBD1 for D (6 bases). The CDR3 length is 14 residues. Germline loops: CDR1 MNHEY, CDR2 SMNVEV (reference sequence). Trimming took 5 bases from V and 9 from J, leaving 17 bases between them. The DNA for the CDR3 is TGTGCCAGCAGTAGGAACAGGGACACGCGGCCCCAGCATTTT. Amino acid sequence: CASSRNRDTRPQHF.

The chain recombines TRBV7-2 with TRBJ2-7; a weak D match, TRBD2 (7 bases). The germline gives CDR1 SGHTA, CDR2 FQGNSA. V lost 3 bases and J 0 bases, leaving 12 bases between the germline ends. CDR3 length: 15 amino acids. This CDR3 reads CASSLGGPFSYEQYF. Written as DNA, the CDR3 is TGTGCCAGCAGCTTGGGGGGGCCTTTCTCCTACGAGCAGTACTTC.